The next 22 T cell receptor beta chains were all read from a single sample in a study of somatic mutations in cytotoxic T cells in rheumatoid arthritis (dated by TCRdb to about 2017). The protocol used for the library was the immunoSEQ multiplex PCR assay. TCRdb holds this immuneACCESS table with in-frame rearrangements only. Some clones are missing; in checked studies, unresolved V genes explain under half, and the rest has no known cause. A total of roughly 15,000 clones appear in this sample, nearly 80% of them only once. The ten biggest clones cover roughly 15% of the sample. The specimen sequenced was CD8+ T cells sorted from blood. All receptors derive from an adult with rheumatoid arthritis.

V is TRBV6-6 and J is TRBJ1-2; a weak D match, TRBD1 (5 bases). Germline CDR1 MNHNY, CDR2 SVGAGI (reference sequence). The CDR3 runs 15 residues. V shed 4 bases and J shed 6 bases, with 18 bases lying between them. CDR3 coding DNA: TGTGCCAGCAGTTTCTCCCCTCGGGGGTTAGATGGCTACACCTTC. It yields the protein CASSFSPRGLDGYTF.

The rearrangement uses TRBV7-9 and TRBJ1-1, with D perhaps matching TRBD1 (5 bases). Germline CDR1 reads SEHNR; CDR2 reads FQNEAQ (reference sequence). V lost 8 bases and J lost 1, with 14 bases in between. CDR3 size: 14 residues. CDR3 nucleotide sequence: TGTGCCAGCGACTATATTCAGGGGAACACTGAAGCTTTCTTT. This codes for CASDYIQGNTEAFF.

The J gene is TRBJ1-5, the V gene TRBV2; D is uncertain. Germline CDR1 and CDR2: SNHLY and FYNNEI. CDR3 length: 13 amino acids. The V gene lost 4 bases and the J gene lost 0 bases, with 4 bases spanning the gap. The CDR3 region has the DNA TGTGCCAGCAGTGCGACTAGCAATCAGCCCCAGCATTTT. This sequence encodes CASSATSNQPQHF.

The chain uses TRBV29-1 and TRBJ2-7, with D perhaps TRBD1 (6 bases). V lost 5 bases to trimming and J lost 6 bases, with 11 bases between them. The CDR3 totals 11 residues. Germline V CDR1 and CDR2: SQVTM, ANQGSEA. The CDR3 reads CSVNREGEQYF. In nucleotides, the CDR3 is TGCAGCGTTAACAGGGAAGGCGAGCAGTACTTC.

This sequence joins TRBV6-1 and TRBJ2-6; tentatively, D is TRBD1 (6 bases). Germline V gene sequence: CDR1 MNHNS, CDR2 SASEGT. Between the trimmed V and J ends, which lost 4 bases and 0 bases, there was a span of 19 bases. CDR3 length: 19 residues. As DNA, the CDR3 is TGTGCCAGCAGTGCCGATACAGGGTCCTTTTTCTCTGGGGCCAACGTCCTGACTTTC. Translated: CASSADTGSFFSGANVLTF.

The genes are TRBV30 and TRBJ2-7, with TRBD2 matching 7 bases. This CDR3 region has 14 residues. CDR1 is GTSNPN, CDR2 SVGIG, per germline (reference sequence). The V and J ends lost 0 bases and 2 bases, in that order; junction bases with no gene match: 4. CDR3 sequence: CAWSVLGGAYEQYF. As DNA, the CDR3 is TGTGCCTGGAGTGTACTGGGGGGGGCCTACGAGCAGTACTTC.

The table lists this clone with a few counts. The gene calls are TRBV27 and TRBJ2-7; D unresolved. The CDR3 is 12 residues long. The V end lost 10 bases, the J end lost 0 bases, and 10 bases lay between the germline ends. Per the germline V gene, CDR1 is MNHEY and CDR2 is SMNVEV (reference sequence). CDR3 DNA: TGTGCCACCTTCACAAGCTCCTACGAGCAGTACTTC. Encoded protein: CATFTSSYEQYF.

This clone was seen more than once but under ten times. V and J are TRBV7-2 and TRBJ1-1; perhaps TRBD1 as D (5 bases). Germline-derived CDR1 and CDR2 are SGHTA and FQGNSA. CDR3 length: 12 residues. Between the trimmed V and J ends, which lost 1 base and 7 bases, there was a span of 7 bases. The CDR3 DNA is TGTGCCAGCAGCTTAGAGGACATTGAAGCTTTCTTT. This codes for CASSLEDIEAFF.

The rearrangement links TRBV2 to TRBJ1-6, with a weak D call TRBD1 (5 bases). This CDR3 region has 15 residues. V was cut by 2 bases and J by 9 bases, with 14 bases left in between. The V gene's germline CDR1 is SNHLY and CDR2 FYNNEI. CDR3: CASSERDPRVSPLHF. The CDR3 DNA is TGTGCCAGCAGTGAACGGGACCCACGGGTTTCACCCCTCCACTTT.

The chain employs TRBV6-1 and TRBJ2-1, with D maybe TRBD2 (5 bases). This CDR3 has 14 amino acids. Trimming took off 1 base at V and 4 bases at J, with 8 bases between the two ends. CDR1 is MNHNS, CDR2 SASEGT, per germline. The CDR3 nucleotides read TGTGCCAGCAGTGAAGTCGGGGTATACAATGAGCAGTTCTTC. Amino acids: CASSEVGVYNEQFF.

The chain combines TRBV4-1 with TRBJ1-2, with 8 bases fitting TRBD1. Germline assignment: CDR1 MGHRA and CDR2 YSYEKL. The V segment lost 3 bases and the J segment 8 bases; nucleotides outside the gene matches: 5. This CDR3 is built from 13 residues. The CDR3 loop is CASSHRTGNGYTF. As DNA, the CDR3 is TGCGCCAGCAGCCACCGGACAGGGAACGGCTACACCTTC.

The chain links TRBV29-1 to TRBJ2-1; tentatively, D is TRBD2 (10 bases). The CDR3 is 14 amino acids. Per germline, CDR1 SQVTM and CDR2 ANQGSEA. The V end was cut by 7 bases, the J end by 8 bases, with 21 bases between. In DNA form, the CDR3 reads TGCAGCGGGGAAGACAGGGGGACTAGCGATGAGCAGTTCTTC. It yields the protein CSGEDRGTSDEQFF.

The rearrangement uses TRBV7-8 and TRBJ2-7; D possibly uses TRBD1 or TRBD2 (7 bases each). The CDR3 runs to 16 residues. V lost 1 base to trimming and J lost 4 bases, with 17 bases between them. CDR1 is SGHVS and CDR2 is FQNEAQ in the germline V gene. The CDR3 sequence is CASSLDQGGWAYEQYF. The CDR3 DNA follows: TGTGCCAGCAGCTTAGACCAGGGGGGGTGGGCTTACGAGCAGTACTTC.

The chain uses TRBV4-1 and TRBJ2-5; D is perhaps TRBD1 (6 bases). CDR1 is MGHRA, CDR2 YSYEKL, per germline. CDR3 length equals 16 residues. Trimming removed 0 bases from V and 5 bases from J, with 16 bases in between. DNA of the CDR3: TGCGCCAGCAGCCAAGATCAATCCCAGGGGTGGGAGACCCAGTACTTC. Translation: CASSQDQSQGWETQYF.

This clone appeared a single time. The J gene is TRBJ2-6, the V gene TRBV7-9; 7 bases align to TRBD2. This CDR3 spans 16 amino acids. The germline CDR1 and CDR2 sequences are SEHNR and FQNEAQ (reference sequence). V was clipped by 5 bases and J by 4 bases; unmatched bases: 8. This CDR3 is CASSPWGGSGANVLTF. The CDR3 nucleotides read TGTGCCAGCAGCCCCTGGGGGGGTTCAGGGGCCAACGTCCTGACTTTC.

The chain couples TRBV6-1 to TRBJ1-5; 7 bases map to TRBD1. The CDR3 is 14 residues long. After removal of 2 bases from V and 8 bases from J, the junction contained 6 bases not matched to a gene. In germline, CDR1 is MNHNS, CDR2 SASEGT. The chain's CDR3 is CASSESGGGEPQHF. The CDR3 nucleotides read TGTGCCAGCAGTGAATCAGGGGGTGGAGAGCCCCAGCATTTT.

The V gene is TRBV27, the J gene TRBJ1-1; possibly TRBD1 for D (5 bases). V dropped 1 base and J dropped 0 bases, with 9 bases sitting between them. This CDR3 has 15 amino acids. CDR1 and CDR2 (germline): MNHEY, SMNVEV (reference sequence). Here the CDR3 reads CASSLWQGMNTEAFF. CDR3 DNA: TGTGCCAGCAGTTTATGGCAGGGAATGAACACTGAAGCTTTCTTT.

This chain joins TRBV30 and TRBJ2-1, with 8 bases that match TRBD2. Trimming cost V 4 bases and J 6 bases; bases outside gene matches: 2. The CDR3 runs 12 residues. CDR1 GTSNPN and CDR2 SVGIG come from the germline V gene (reference sequence). CDR3 bases: TGTGCCTGGACCAGCGGGAGCAATGAGCAGTTCTTC. Translating gives CAWTSGSNEQFF.

This clone was seen a single time. The chain links TRBV5-1 to TRBJ1-1, with unresolved D. The CDR3 covers 13 residues. V lost 0 bases and J lost 2, with 5 bases in between. The germline CDR1 and CDR2 sequences are SGHRS and YFSETQ. CDR3 sequence: CASSLARNTEAFF. CDR3 coding DNA: TGCGCCAGCAGCTTGGCCAGAAACACTGAAGCTTTCTTT. The variable domain in full, with the rest retrieved from reference TRBV5-1 and TRBJ1-1, is KAGVTQTPRYLIKTRGQQVTLSCSPISGHRSVSWYQQTPGQGLQFLFEYFSETQRNKGNFPGRFSGRQFSNSRSEMNVSTLELGDSALYLCASSLARNTEAFFGQGTRLTVV.

The chain links TRBV5-6 to TRBJ1-5; D gene ambiguous. V lost 0 bases, J lost 0 bases, and 4 bases lay in between. CDR1 and CDR2 from the germline V gene are SGHDT and YYEEEE. The CDR3 consists of 14 residues. The CDR3 spells CASSLAYSNQPQHF. DNA for the CDR3: TGTGCCAGCAGCTTGGCTTATAGCAATCAGCCCCAGCATTTT. Drawing the rest from reference TRBV5-6 and TRBJ1-5, the complete variable domain is DAGVTQSPTHLIKTRGQQVTLRCSPKSGHDTVSWYQQALGQGPQFIFQYYEEEERQRGNFPDRFSGHQFPNYSSELNVNALLLGDSALYLCASSLAYSNQPQHFGDGTRLSIL.

CDR3 region: CASSLAVTGEETQYF. The CDR3 nucleotides are TGTGCCAGCAGCTTAGCGGTAACTGGGGAAGAGACCCAGTACTTC. V is TRBV7-8 and J is TRBJ2-5; D is undetermined. The ends were cut back, 0 bases at V and 3 bases at J, with 11 bases in the middle. CDR3 length: 15 residues. Looked up from germline, CDR1 is SGHVS and CDR2 is FQNEAQ. The entire variable domain, with the rest obtained from reference TRBV7-8 and TRBJ2-5, is as follows: GAGVSQSPRYKVAKRGQDVALRCDPISGHVSLFWYQQALGQGPEFLTYFQNEAQLDKSGLPSDRFFAERPEGSVSTLKIQRTQQEDSAVYLCASSLAVTGEETQYFGPGTRLLVL.

The chain couples TRBV11-2 to TRBJ2-1; 7 positions agree with TRBD2. The V gene end was trimmed by 1 base and the J gene end by 3 bases; junction bases not matched to a gene: 3. Germline V lookup: CDR1 SGHAT, CDR2 FQNNGV. CDR3 length: 15 residues. CDR3 residues: CASSLVGGVYNEQFF. The CDR3 DNA follows: TGTGCCAGCAGCTTAGTGGGGGGGGTCTACAATGAGCAGTTCTTC.